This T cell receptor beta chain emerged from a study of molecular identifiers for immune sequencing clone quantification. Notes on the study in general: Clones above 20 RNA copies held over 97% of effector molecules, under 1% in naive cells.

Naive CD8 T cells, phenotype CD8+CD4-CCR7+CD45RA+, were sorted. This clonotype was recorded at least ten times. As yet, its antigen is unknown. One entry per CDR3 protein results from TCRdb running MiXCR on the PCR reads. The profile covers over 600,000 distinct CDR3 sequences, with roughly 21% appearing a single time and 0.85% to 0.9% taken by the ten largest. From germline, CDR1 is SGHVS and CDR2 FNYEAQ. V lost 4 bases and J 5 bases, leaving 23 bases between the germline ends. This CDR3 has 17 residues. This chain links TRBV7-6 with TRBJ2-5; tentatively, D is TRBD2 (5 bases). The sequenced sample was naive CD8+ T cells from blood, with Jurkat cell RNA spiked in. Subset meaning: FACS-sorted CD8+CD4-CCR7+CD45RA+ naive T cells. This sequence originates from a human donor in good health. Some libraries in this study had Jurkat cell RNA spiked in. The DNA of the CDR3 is TGTGCCAGCAGCTCCCAGCTCGACCACCTAGCCATCGAGACCCAGTACTTC. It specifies CASSSQLDHLAIETQYF.